The 2 T cell receptor beta chains presented below share a single source sample, sequenced in a study of T-cell memory formation after mild COVID-19 (dated by TCRdb to the early 2020s). The method was 5' RACE. The sample was run on an Illumina NovaSeq 6000. The public reads were quality trimmed at Q25 with fastp and then assembled into clones with MiXCR by TCRdb, keeping productive beta chains. CDR3 protein duplicates are merged, each entry listing the most common genes and DNA. This sample gives about 290,000 distinct CDR3 sequences in total; about 15% of them show up just once. Around a fifth of the sample is taken by the ten largest. Sequenced sample: PBMCs or a T cell subset sorted from them (not recorded which). The source of these receptors is a man aged 18 to 30 who had mild COVID-19 (a few samples of this study predate the infection). The sample titles of this study are shuffled in the database, so cell type and time point are left out; the donor was told from shared clones.

This clonotype was counted between two and nine times. The chain is built from TRBV4-1 and TRBJ1-5; D gene ambiguous. The CDR3 runs 15 residues. In germline, CDR1 is MGHRA, CDR2 YSYEKL. V was cut by 0 bases and J by 7 bases, with 13 bases left in between. The CDR3 is CASSQEETQRQPQHF. The CDR3 coding sequence is TGCGCCAGCAGCCAAGAGGAGACGCAGCGCCAGCCCCAGCATTTT.

This clonotype showed up just a few times. The chain recombines TRBV27 with TRBJ2-4; 8 bases map to TRBD2. The CDR3 consists of 16 residues. The V segment lost 3 bases and the J segment 0 bases; nucleotides outside the gene matches: 4. Germline CDR1 reads MNHEY; CDR2 reads SMNVEV (reference sequence). CDR3 nucleotides: TGTGCCAGCAGTTTGCGGGGGGCTAGAGCCAAAAACATTCAGTACTTC. It encodes CASSLRGARAKNIQYF.